This T cell receptor beta chain was documented in a study of regulatory T cells in long-lasting Graves disease. Across the study: Recently diagnosed Graves' patients had received antithyroid drugs for under 3 months. General observations from the study: TCR diversity was lower in persistent than newly diagnosed Graves' disease.

Of note for this clonotype: Its antigen is not known. A much larger clone is a single base away; this may be a read error.

According to the study, TCR beta libraries were built with iRepertoire HTBI primers and CDR3-region Arm-PCR. Original methodology: Samples jointly harbored roughly 60 TRBV and over 11 TRBJ segments. TCRdb processed the multiplex PCR reads anew with MiXCR; each CDR3 protein has one entry. The V and J calls follow TCRdb's processing rather than the paper's. The table has 600,000 to 650,000 distinct CDR3 sequences, roughly 16% seen once. Time point: newly diagnosed GD, antithyroid drugs for less than 3 months. Extracted PBMC RNA gave rise to the TCR library. CDR1 is SGHTA, CDR2 FQGTGA, per germline. The CDR3 extends over 15 amino acids. These data also featured in a second study, about T cells in Graves' hyperthyroidism and ophthalmopathy.

The receptor was isolated from a woman in her 30s with Graves disease. This chain joins TRBV7-3 and TRBJ2-2; TRBD2 agrees at 10 bases. The specimen was peripheral blood mononuclear cells (PBMCs), collected at new diagnosis, from a patient treated with antithyroid drugs. The CDR3 reads CASSPTSGSTGEPFF. CDR3 nucleotide sequence: TGTGCCAGCAGCCCGACTAGCGGGTCCACCGGGGAGCCGTTTTTT.